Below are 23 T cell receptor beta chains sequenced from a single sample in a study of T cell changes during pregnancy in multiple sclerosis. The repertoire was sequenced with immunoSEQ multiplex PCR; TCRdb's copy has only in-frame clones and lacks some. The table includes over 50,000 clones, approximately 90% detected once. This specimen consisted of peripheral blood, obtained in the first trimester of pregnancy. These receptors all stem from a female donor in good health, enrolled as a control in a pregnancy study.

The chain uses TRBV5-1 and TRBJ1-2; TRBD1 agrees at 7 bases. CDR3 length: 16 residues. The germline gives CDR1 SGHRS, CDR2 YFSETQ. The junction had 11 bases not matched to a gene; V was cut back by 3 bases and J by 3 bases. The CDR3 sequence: CASSSATGRQDYGYTF. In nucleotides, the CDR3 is TGCGCCAGCAGCTCCGCGACAGGGCGACAGGACTATGGCTACACCTTC.

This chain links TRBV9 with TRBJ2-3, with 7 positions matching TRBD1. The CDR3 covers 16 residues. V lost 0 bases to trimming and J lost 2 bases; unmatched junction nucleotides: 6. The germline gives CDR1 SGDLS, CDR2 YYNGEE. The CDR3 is CASSVEGGQITDTQYF. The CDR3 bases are TGTGCCAGCAGCGTAGAAGGGGGACAGATCACAGATACGCAGTATTTT.

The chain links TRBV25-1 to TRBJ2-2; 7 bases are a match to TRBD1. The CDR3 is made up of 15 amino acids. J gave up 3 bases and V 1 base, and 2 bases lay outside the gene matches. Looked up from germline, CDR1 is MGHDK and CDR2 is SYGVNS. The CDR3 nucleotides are TGTGCCAGCAGTGAATCCGACAGGGACACCGGGGAGCTGTTTTTT. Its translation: CASSESDRDTGELFF.

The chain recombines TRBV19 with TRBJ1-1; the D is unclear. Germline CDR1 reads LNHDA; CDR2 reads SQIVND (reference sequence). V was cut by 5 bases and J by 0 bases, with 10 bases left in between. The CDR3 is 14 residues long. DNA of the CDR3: TGTGCCAGTAGTTGGAGGACTTTGAACACTGAAGCTTTCTTT. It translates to CASSWRTLNTEAFF.

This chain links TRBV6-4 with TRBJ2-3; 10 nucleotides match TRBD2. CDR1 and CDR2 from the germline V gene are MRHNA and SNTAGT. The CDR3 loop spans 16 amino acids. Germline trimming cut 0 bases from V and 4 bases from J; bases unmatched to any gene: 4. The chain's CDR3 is CASSDSIAGGSDTQYF. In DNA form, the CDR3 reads TGTGCCAGCAGTGACTCGATAGCGGGGGGATCAGATACGCAGTATTTT.

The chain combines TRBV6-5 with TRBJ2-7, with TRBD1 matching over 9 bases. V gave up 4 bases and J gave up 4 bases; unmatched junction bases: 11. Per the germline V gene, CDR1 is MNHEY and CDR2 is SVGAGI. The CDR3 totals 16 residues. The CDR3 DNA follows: TGTGCCAGCAGTTCGTTCCCCGGGACAGGGATGTACGAGCAGTACTTC. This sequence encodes CASSSFPGTGMYEQYF.

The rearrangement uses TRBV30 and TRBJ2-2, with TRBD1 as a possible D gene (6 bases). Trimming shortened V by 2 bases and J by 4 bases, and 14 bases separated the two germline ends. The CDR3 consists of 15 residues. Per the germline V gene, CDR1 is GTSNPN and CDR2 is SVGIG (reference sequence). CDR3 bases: TGTGCCTGGAGTAAACTGGACAGTAGCACCGGGGAGCTGTTTTTT. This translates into CAWSKLDSSTGELFF.

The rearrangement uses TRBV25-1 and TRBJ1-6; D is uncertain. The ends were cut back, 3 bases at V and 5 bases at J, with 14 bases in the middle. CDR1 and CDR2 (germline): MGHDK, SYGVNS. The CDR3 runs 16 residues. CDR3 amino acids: CASSDLGGSNNSPLHF. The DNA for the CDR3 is TGTGCCAGCAGTGATCTAGGAGGGTCGAATAATTCACCCCTCCACTTT.

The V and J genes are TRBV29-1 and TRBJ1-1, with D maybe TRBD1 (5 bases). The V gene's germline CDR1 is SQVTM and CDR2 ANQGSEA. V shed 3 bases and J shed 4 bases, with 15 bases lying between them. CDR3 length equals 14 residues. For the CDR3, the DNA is TGCAGCGTTGAGCGGCAGGGTTTGGGCACTGAAGCTTTCTTT. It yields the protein CSVERQGLGTEAFF.

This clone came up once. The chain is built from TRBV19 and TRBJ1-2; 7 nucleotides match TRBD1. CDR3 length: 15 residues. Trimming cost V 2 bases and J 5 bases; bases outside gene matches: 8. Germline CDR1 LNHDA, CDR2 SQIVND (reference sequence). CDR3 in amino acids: CASSIPQGQDYGYTF. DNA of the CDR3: TGTGCCAGTAGTATACCCCAAGGACAGGATTATGGCTACACCTTC. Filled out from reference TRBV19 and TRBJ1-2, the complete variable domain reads DGGITQSPKYLFRKEGQNVTLSCEQNLNHDAMYWYRQDPGQGLRLIYYSQIVNDFQKGDIAEGYSVSREKKESFPLTVTSAQKNPTAFYLCASSIPQGQDYGYTFGSGTRLTVV.

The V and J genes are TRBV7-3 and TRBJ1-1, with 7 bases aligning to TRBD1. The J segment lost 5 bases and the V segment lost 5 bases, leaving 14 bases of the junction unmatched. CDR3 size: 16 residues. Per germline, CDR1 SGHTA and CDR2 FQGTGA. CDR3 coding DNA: TGTGCCAGCAGCGCTATACAGGGGTCCTATTTGACTGAAGCTTTCTTT. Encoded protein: CASSAIQGSYLTEAFF.

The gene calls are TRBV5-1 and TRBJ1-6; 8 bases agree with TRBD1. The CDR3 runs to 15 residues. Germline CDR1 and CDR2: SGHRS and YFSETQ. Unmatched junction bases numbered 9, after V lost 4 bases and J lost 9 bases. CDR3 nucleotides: TGCGCCAGCAGCCCGATGGACAGGGAAAGTTCACCCCTCCACTTT. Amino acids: CASSPMDRESSPLHF.

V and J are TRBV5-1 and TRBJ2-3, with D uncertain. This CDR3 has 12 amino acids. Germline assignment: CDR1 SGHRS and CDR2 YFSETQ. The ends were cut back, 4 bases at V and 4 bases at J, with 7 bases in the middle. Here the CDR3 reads CASSQRADTQYF. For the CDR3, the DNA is TGCGCCAGCAGCCAAAGAGCAGATACGCAGTATTTT.

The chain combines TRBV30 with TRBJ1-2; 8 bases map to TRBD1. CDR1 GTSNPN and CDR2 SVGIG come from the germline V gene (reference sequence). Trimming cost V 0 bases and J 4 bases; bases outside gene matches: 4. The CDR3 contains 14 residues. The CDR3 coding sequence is TGTGCCTGGAGTGTACAGGGGGACTCCTATGGCTACACCTTC. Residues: CAWSVQGDSYGYTF.

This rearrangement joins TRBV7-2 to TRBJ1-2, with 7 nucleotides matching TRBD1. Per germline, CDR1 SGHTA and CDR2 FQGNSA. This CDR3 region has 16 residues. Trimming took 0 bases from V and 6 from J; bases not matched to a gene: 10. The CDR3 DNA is TGTGCCAGCAGCTTAGCGAAGGGGTGGGACAGAGATGGCTACACCTTC. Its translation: CASSLAKGWDRDGYTF.

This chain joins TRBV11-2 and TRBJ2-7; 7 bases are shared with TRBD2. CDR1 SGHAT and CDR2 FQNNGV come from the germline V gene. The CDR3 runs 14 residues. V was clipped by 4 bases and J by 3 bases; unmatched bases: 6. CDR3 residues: CASSSARDYYEQYF. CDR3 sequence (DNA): TGTGCCAGCAGCTCCGCGCGGGACTACTACGAGCAGTACTTC.

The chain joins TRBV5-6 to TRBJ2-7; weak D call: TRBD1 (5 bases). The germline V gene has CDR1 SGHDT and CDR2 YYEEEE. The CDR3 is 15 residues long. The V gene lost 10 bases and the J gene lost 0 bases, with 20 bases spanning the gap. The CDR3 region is CAPTGSKNISYEQYF. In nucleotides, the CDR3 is TGTGCCCCCACAGGCTCGAAGAACATCTCCTACGAGCAGTACTTC.

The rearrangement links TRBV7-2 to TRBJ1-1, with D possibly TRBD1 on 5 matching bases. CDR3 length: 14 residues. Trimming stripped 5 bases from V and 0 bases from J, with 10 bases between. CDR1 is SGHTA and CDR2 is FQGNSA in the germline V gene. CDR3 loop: CASSRRQLNTEAFF. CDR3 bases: TGTGCCAGCAGCCGAAGACAGTTGAACACTGAAGCTTTCTTT.

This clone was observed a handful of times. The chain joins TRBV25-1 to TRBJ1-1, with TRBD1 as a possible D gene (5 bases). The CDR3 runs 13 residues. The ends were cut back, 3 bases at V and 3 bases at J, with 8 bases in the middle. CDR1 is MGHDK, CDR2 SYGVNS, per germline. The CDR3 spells CASSEIGDTEAFF. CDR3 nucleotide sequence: TGTGCCAGCAGTGAGATAGGGGACACTGAAGCTTTCTTT.

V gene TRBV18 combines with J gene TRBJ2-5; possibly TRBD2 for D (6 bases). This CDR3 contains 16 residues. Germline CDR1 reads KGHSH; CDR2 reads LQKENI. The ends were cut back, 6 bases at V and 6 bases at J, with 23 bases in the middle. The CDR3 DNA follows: TGTGCCAGCTCCCCTAGCCTATCCGGAGGGGAGCAGACCCAGTACTTC. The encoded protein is CASSPSLSGGEQTQYF.

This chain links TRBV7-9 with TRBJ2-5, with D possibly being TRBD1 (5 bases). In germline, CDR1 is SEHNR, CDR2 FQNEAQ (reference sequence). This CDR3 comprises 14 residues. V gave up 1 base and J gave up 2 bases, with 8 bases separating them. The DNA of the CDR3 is TGTGCCAGCAGCTTAGACAGGTTTCAAGAGACCCAGTACTTC. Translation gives CASSLDRFQETQYF. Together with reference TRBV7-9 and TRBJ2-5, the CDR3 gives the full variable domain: DTGVSQNPRHKITKRGQNVTFRCDPISEHNRLYWYRQTLGQGPEFLTYFQNEAQLEKSRLLSDRFSAERPKGSFSTLEIQRTEQGDSAMYLCASSLDRFQETQYFGPGTRLLVL.

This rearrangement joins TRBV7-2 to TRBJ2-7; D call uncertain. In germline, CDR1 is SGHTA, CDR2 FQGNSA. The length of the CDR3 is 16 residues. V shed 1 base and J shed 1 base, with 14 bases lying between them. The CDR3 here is CASSLVSSGLSYEQYF. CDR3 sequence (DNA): TGTGCCAGCAGCTTAGTTAGCTCCGGTTTGTCCTACGAGCAGTACTTC.

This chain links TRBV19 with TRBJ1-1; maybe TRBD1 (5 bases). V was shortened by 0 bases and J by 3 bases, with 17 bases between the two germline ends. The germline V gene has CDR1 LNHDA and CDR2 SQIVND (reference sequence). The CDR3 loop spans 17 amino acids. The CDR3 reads CASSIDPGVWSDTEAFF. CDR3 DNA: TGTGCCAGTAGTATAGATCCGGGGGTATGGTCAGACACTGAAGCTTTCTTT.